The 8 T cell receptor beta chains listed next were all sequenced from one sample in a study of a mutant IDH1 vaccine in newly diagnosed glioma (dated by TCRdb to the early 2020s). Taken with the paper, the label for time point translates to: week 5, during vaccination. Each vaccine dose, consisting of 300 ug of a 20-mer mutant IDH1 peptide in Montanide, was administered subcutaneously with topical imiquimod. These receptors are not linked to any known antigen. The library came from the immunoSEQ multiplex PCR assay. This immuneACCESS table, as held by TCRdb, lists in-frame sequences with V and J called but not all clones. Of the missing ones, under half trace to an unresolved V gene in checked studies; the others have no known cause. The table for this sample lists about 26,000 clones; more than 60% of them were counted only once. The ten top clones hold less than 9.5% of the sample. This material consisted of PBMCs, taken from a glioma patient whose treatment included an IDH1 peptide vaccine. The receptors originated from a man aged 35 to 55 with glioma. Some clones in this sample may be carry-over from other donors' samples.

The table lists this clone with a count of one. The rearrangement joins TRBV7-2 to TRBJ2-5, with D possibly TRBD1 on 6 matching bases. Per the germline V gene, CDR1 is SGHTA and CDR2 is FQGNSA. The CDR3 is 14 amino acids. V lost 2 bases to trimming and J lost 7 bases, with 14 bases between them. The CDR3 reads CASSLIVTGRTQYF. DNA for the CDR3: TGTGCCAGCAGCTTAATAGTGACAGGCCGGACCCAGTACTTC.

The chain employs TRBV9 and TRBJ2-7, with TRBD1 matching 9 bases. Germline assignment: CDR1 SGDLS and CDR2 YYNGEE. Trimming cost V 0 bases and J 5 bases; bases outside gene matches: 9. This CDR3 contains 16 residues. CDR3 nucleotides: TGTGCCAGCAGCGTAGAGGGGGGACAGGGTTTAGACGAGCAGTACTTC. Protein sequence: CASSVEGGQGLDEQYF.

This rearrangement joins TRBV29-1 to TRBJ1-1; no definite D call. V was trimmed by 2 bases and J by 0 bases, leaving 4 bases between them. The CDR3 has 12 residues. Germline V lookup: CDR1 SQVTM, CDR2 ANQGSEA. For the CDR3, the DNA is TGCAGCGTTGAACCCCTGAACACTGAAGCTTTCTTT. Translated, it gives CSVEPLNTEAFF.

The rearrangement links TRBV19 to TRBJ1-4; maybe TRBD1 (5 bases). The CDR3 covers 14 residues. V lost 7 bases, J lost 4 bases, and 13 bases lay in between. Germline V gives CDR1 LNHDA, CDR2 SQIVND (reference sequence). CDR3 nucleotide sequence: TGTGCCAGTACCTCCTGGAGGGGTAATGAAAAACTGTTTTTT. Amino acid sequence: CASTSWRGNEKLFF.

V and J are TRBV6-1 and TRBJ1-2; D not certain. Germline V gives CDR1 MNHNS, CDR2 SASEGT. V was trimmed by 7 bases and J by 8 bases, leaving 11 bases between them. The CDR3 covers 11 residues. This CDR3 is CASNLLLGYTF. The CDR3, as DNA: TGTGCCAGCAACCTCCTTCTGGGCTACACCTTC.

The CDR3, as DNA: TGTGCCACGTCTCGGGACAGAAACACTGAAGCTTTCTTT. Amino acid sequence: CATSRDRNTEAFF. The chain carries TRBV10-3 and TRBJ1-1; TRBD1 matches at 7 bases. From germline, CDR1 is ENHRY and CDR2 SYGVKD. V lost 10 bases and J lost 2; bases outside the gene matches: 7. The CDR3 extends over 13 amino acids.

The chain links TRBV19 to TRBJ1-6; D is ambiguous. The CDR3 has 14 residues. Trimming pared 0 bases from V and 8 bases from J, leaving 8 bases between. Germline loops: CDR1 LNHDA, CDR2 SQIVND (reference sequence). The CDR3 loop is CASSIDWRYSPLHF. The CDR3 DNA follows: TGTGCCAGTAGTATAGACTGGCGGTATTCACCCCTCCACTTT.

The gene calls are TRBV5-4 and TRBJ2-7; perhaps TRBD1 as D (6 bases). Per germline, CDR1 SGHNT and CDR2 YYREEE (reference sequence). This CDR3 is 15 amino acids long. The germline V and J ends were trimmed by 2 bases and 7 bases, with 19 bases remaining between them. The CDR3 DNA sequence: TGTGCCAGCAGCTTTCCAGGGGATCGGGCGCGAGAGCAGTACTTC. Its protein product is CASSFPGDRAREQYF. The full variable domain, completed using reference TRBV5-4 and TRBJ2-7, is ETGVTQSPTHLIKTRGQQVTLRCSSQSGHNTVSWYQQALGQGPQFIFQYYREEENGRGNFPPRFSGLQFPNYSSELNVNALELDDSALYLCASSFPGDRAREQYFGPGTRLTVT.